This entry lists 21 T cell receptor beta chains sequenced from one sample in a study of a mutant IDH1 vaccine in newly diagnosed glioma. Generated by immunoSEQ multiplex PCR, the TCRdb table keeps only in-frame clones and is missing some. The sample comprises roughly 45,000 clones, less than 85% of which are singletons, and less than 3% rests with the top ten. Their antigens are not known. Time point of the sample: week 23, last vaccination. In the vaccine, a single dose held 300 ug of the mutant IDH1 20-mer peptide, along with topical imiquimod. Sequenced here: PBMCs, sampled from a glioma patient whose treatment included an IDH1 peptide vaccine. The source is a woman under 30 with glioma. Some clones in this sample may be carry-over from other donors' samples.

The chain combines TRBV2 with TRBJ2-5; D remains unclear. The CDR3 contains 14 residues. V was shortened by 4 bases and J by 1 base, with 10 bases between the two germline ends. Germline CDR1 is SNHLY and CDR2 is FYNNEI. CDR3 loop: CASSGAGVQETQYF. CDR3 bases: TGTGCCAGCAGTGGGGCAGGCGTCCAAGAGACCCAGTACTTC.

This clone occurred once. CDR3 sequence (DNA): TGCGCCAGCAGCTTAGCGGGACGGATTAACTATGGCTACACCTTC. Its protein product is CASSLAGRINYGYTF. The chain links TRBV5-1 to TRBJ1-2, with D maybe TRBD1 (5 bases). Germline V gives CDR1 SGHRS, CDR2 YFSETQ. This CDR3 is built from 15 residues. V was shortened by 2 bases and J by 1 base, with 12 bases between the two germline ends.

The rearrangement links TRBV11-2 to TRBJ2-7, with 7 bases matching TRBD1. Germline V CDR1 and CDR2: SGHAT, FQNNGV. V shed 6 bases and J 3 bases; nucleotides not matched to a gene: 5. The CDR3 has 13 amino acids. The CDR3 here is CASRTGNRYEQYF. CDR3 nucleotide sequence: TGTGCCAGCAGGACAGGGAATCGCTACGAGCAGTACTTC.

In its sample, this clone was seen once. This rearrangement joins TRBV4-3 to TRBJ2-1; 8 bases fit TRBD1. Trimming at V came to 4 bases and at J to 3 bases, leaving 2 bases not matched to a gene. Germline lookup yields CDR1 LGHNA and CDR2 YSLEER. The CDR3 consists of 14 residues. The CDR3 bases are TGCGCCAGCAGCCCGGGACAGGACTACAATGAGCAGTTCTTC. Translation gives CASSPGQDYNEQFF.

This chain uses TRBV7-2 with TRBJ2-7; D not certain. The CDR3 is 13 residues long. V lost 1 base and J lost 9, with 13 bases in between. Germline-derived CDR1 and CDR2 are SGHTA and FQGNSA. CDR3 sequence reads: CASSLERSLGQYF. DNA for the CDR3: TGTGCCAGCAGCTTAGAACGGTCCTTGGGGCAGTACTTC.

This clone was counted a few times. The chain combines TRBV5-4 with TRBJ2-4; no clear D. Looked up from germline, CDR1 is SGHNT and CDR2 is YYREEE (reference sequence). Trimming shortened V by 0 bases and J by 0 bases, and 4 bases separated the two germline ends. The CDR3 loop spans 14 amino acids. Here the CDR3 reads CASSLDIAKNIQYF. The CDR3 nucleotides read TGTGCCAGCAGCTTGGATATAGCCAAAAACATTCAGTACTTC.

CDR3 sequence: CASSLVGPNNEQFF. CDR3 in DNA: TGTGCCAGCAGCTTGGTAGGACCTAACAATGAGCAGTTCTTC. The chain uses TRBV5-6 and TRBJ2-1; D not resolved. V lost 0 bases to trimming and J lost 5 bases, with 9 bases between them. Germline CDR1 reads SGHDT; CDR2 reads YYEEEE. The CDR3 has 14 residues.

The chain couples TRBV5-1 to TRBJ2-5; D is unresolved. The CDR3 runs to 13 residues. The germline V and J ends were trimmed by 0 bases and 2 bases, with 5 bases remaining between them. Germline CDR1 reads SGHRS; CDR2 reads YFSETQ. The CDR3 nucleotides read TGCGCCAGCAGCTTGGAACTTCAAGAGACCCAGTACTTC. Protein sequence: CASSLELQETQYF.

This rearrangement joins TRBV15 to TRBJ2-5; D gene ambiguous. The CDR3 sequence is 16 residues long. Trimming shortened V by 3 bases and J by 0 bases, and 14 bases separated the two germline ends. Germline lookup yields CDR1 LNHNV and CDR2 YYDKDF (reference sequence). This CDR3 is CATSRPRNGYQETQYF. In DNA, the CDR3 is TGTGCCACCAGCAGGCCTAGGAACGGATACCAAGAGACCCAGTACTTC.

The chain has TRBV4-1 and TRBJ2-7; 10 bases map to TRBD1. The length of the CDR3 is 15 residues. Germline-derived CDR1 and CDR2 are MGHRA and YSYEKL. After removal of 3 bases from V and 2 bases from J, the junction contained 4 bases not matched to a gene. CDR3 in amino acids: CASSQRTGGPYEQYF. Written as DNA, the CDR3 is TGCGCCAGCAGCCAGAGGACAGGGGGGCCCTACGAGCAGTACTTC.

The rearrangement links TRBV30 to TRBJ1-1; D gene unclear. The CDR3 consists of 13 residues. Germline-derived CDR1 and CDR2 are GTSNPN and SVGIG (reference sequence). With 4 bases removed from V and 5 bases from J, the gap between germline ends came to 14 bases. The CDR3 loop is CAWIRSARTEAFF. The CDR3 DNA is TGTGCCTGGATTCGGTCTGCGAGGACTGAAGCTTTCTTT.

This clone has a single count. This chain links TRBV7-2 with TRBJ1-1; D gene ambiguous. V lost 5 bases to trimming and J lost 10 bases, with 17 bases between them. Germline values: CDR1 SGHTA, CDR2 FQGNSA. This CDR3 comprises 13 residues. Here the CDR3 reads CASSPQEGSTAFF. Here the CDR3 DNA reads TGTGCCAGCAGCCCTCAAGAGGGCAGCACAGCTTTCTTT.

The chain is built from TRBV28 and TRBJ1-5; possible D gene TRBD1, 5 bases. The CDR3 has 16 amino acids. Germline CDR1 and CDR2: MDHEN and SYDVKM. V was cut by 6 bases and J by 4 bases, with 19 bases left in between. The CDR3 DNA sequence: TGTGCCAGCAGGGCCGAGGGGAAGGGTAGGAATCAGCCCCAGCATTTT. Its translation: CASRAEGKGRNQPQHF.

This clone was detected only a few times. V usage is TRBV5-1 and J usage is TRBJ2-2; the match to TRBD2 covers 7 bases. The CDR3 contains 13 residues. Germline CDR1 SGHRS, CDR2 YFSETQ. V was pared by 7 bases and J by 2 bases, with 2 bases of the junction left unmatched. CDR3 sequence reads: CASRGVNTGELFF. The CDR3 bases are TGCGCCAGCCGGGGGGTTAACACCGGGGAGCTGTTTTTT.

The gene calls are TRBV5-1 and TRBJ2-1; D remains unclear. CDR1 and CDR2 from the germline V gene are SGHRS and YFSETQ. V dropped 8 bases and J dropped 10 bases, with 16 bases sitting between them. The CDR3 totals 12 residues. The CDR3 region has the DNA TGCGCCAGTGGAAGCGACTGGGGAGAGCAGTTCTTC. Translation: CASGSDWGEQFF.

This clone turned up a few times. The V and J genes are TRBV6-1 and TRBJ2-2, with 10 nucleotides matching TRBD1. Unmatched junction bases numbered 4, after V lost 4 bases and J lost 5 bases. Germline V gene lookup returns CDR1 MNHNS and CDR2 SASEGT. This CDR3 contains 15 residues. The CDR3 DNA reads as TGTGCCAGCAGTGCCCGGGACAGGGGTACCGGGGAGCTGTTTTTT. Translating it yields CASSARDRGTGELFF.

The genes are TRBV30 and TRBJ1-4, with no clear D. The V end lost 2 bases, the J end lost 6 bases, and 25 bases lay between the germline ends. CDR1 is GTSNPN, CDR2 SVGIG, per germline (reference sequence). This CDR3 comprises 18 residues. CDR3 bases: TGTGCCTGGAGTCTCGACCGCACCCTTGCTCGGCGTTATGAAAAACTGTTTTTT. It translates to CAWSLDRTLARRYEKLFF.

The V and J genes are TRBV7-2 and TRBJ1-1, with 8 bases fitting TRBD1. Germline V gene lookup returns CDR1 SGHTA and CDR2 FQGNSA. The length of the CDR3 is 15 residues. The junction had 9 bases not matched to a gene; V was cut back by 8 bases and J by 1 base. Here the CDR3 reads CASQTQGARNTEAFF. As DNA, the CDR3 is TGTGCCAGCCAGACCCAGGGGGCTAGGAACACTGAAGCTTTCTTT.

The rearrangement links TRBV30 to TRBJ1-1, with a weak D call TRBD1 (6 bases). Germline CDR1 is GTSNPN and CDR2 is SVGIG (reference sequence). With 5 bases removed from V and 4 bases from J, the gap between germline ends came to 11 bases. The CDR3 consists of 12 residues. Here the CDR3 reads CAWERGGTEAFF. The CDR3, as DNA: TGTGCCTGGGAGAGGGGGGGCACTGAAGCTTTCTTT.

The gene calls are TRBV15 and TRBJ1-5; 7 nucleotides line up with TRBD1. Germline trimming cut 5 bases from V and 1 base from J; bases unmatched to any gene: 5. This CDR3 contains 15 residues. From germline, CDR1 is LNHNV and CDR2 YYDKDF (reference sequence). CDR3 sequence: CATSEDRFSNQPQHF. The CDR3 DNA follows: TGTGCCACCAGCGAGGACAGGTTCAGCAATCAGCCCCAGCATTTT.

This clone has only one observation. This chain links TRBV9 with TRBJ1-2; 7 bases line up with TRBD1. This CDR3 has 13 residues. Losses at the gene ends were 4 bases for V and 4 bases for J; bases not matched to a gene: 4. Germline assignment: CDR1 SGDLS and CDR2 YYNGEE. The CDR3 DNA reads TGTGCCAGCAGCTCCAAGGGGGCCTATGGCTACACCTTC. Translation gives CASSSKGAYGYTF.